These 7 T cell receptor beta chains were sequenced from one sample in a study of cytomegalovirus exposure and HLA in healthy donors. The data were produced by immunoSEQ multiplex PCR, yet TCRdb's version contains in-frame clones alone and is incomplete. The table shows roughly 330,000 clones, with about nine tenths occurring only once. Material for sequencing was PBMCs. The receptors shown here come from a young woman in good health and CMV-seropositive.

The chain links TRBV25-1 to TRBJ1-1; D ambiguous. Trimming pared 1 base from V and 4 bases from J, leaving 13 bases between. This CDR3 is 15 amino acids long. The germline CDR1 and CDR2 sequences are MGHDK and SYGVNS. CDR3 bases: TGTGCCAGCAGTGAATCGAGTTTTGGTTTCACTGAAGCTTTCTTT. It is translated as CASSESSFGFTEAFF. Filled out from reference TRBV25-1 and TRBJ1-1, the complete variable domain reads EADIYQTPRYLVIGTGKKITLECSQTMGHDKMYWYQQDPGMELHLIHYSYGVNSTEKGDLSSESTVSRIRTEHFPLTLESARPSHTSQYLCASSESSFGFTEAFFGQGTRLTVV.

The chain uses TRBV9 and TRBJ2-2; D is ambiguous. The CDR3 is 16 amino acids. V lost 3 bases, J lost 1 base, and 13 bases lay in between. Germline lookup yields CDR1 SGDLS and CDR2 YYNGEE. CDR3 in amino acids: CASSGADPLNTGELFF. For the CDR3, the DNA is TGTGCCAGCAGCGGGGCGGACCCGTTGAACACCGGGGAGCTGTTTTTT.

CDR3 nucleotide sequence: TGCGCCAGCAGCTCCGGGACTAGGGCCTACGAGCAGTACTTC. It is translated as CASSSGTRAYEQYF. This rearrangement joins TRBV5-1 to TRBJ2-7; TRBD2 agrees at 8 bases. Trimming took 3 bases from V and 2 from J; bases not matched to a gene: 4. From germline, CDR1 is SGHRS and CDR2 YFSETQ. The CDR3 loop spans 14 amino acids. The full variable domain, in which reference TRBV5-1 and TRBJ2-7 provide the parts outside the CDR3, is KAGVTQTPRYLIKTRGQQVTLSCSPISGHRSVSWYQQTPGQGLQFLFEYFSETQRNKGNFPGRFSGRQFSNSRSEMNVSTLELGDSALYLCASSSGTRAYEQYFGPGTRLTVT.

The chain links TRBV7-2 to TRBJ2-7; possibly TRBD1 or TRBD2 for D (5 bases each). V lost 1 base and J lost 3, with 25 bases in between. The V gene's germline CDR1 is SGHTA and CDR2 FQGNSA. This CDR3 is 19 amino acids long. The CDR3 loop reads CASSLGSRAPRGQIYEQYF. CDR3 DNA sequence: TGTGCCAGCAGCTTAGGAAGTCGGGCTCCACGGGGCCAGATCTACGAGCAGTACTTC.

V gene TRBV27 combines with J gene TRBJ2-7, with TRBD2 as a possible D gene (6 bases). Deletions cut 6 bases from V and 7 bases from J, with 22 bases between. This CDR3 contains 15 residues. CDR1 MNHEY and CDR2 SMNVEV come from the germline V gene (reference sequence). CDR3 in amino acids: CASSPLGTGVAEQYF. The CDR3 DNA reads as TGTGCCAGCAGCCCCCTCGGGACGGGAGTGGCGGAGCAGTACTTC.

V usage is TRBV5-6 and J usage is TRBJ2-3; tentative D call: TRBD2 (6 bases). The V end lost 6 bases, the J end lost 2 bases, and 16 bases lay between the germline ends. The CDR3 contains 15 residues. Germline V lookup: CDR1 SGHDT, CDR2 YYEEEE. The chain's CDR3 is CASTYGTSSTDTQYF. DNA for the CDR3: TGTGCCAGCACCTATGGGACTTCTTCCACAGATACGCAGTATTTT.

The rearrangement links TRBV5-1 to TRBJ2-1, with D unresolved. Germline values: CDR1 SGHRS, CDR2 YFSETQ. This CDR3 contains 12 residues. V lost 2 bases and J lost 8, with 8 bases in between. The CDR3 DNA reads TGCGCCAGCAGCTTAGAGGTCTATGAGCAGTTCTTC. Translated, it gives CASSLEVYEQFF. Combining the CDR3 with reference TRBV5-1 and TRBJ2-1 gives the whole variable domain KAGVTQTPRYLIKTRGQQVTLSCSPISGHRSVSWYQQTPGQGLQFLFEYFSETQRNKGNFPGRFSGRQFSNSRSEMNVSTLELGDSALYLCASSLEVYEQFFGPGTRLTVL.